One and the same sample provided the 27 T cell receptor beta chains below, sequenced in a study of T cell clonality in common variable immunodeficiency. The data were produced by immunoSEQ multiplex PCR, yet TCRdb's version contains in-frame clones alone and is incomplete. The sample has approximately 44,000 clones, none seen only once. Sequencing was carried out using peripheral blood mononuclear cells. The receptors here all came from a person between 18 and 69 years old in good health.

This clone was detected a few times. The CDR3 extends 3 residues past the end of the read, so its final part is completed from the germline J gene. The rearrangement joins TRBV6-2 or TRBV6-3 to TRBJ2-3; 9 bases fit TRBD2. Germline V CDR1 and CDR2: MNHEY, SVGEGT. This CDR3 is 15 amino acids long. CDR3 region: CASSLAGVYQETQYF. CDR3 DNA, as far as it was read: TGTGCCAGCAGTTTAGCGGGGGTGTACCAAGAGACG.

This clone has at least ten counts. The read halts 3 residues ahead of the CDR3 end, with the missing end drawn from the germline J gene. The rearrangement links TRBV10-3 to TRBJ2-7; weak D call: TRBD2 (6 bases). The CDR3 runs to 12 residues. With 3 bases removed from V and 6 bases from J, the gap between germline ends came to 9 bases. Germline lookup yields CDR1 ENHRY and CDR2 SYGVKD. CDR3 sequence reads: CAISERGGEQYF. The covered CDR3 bases are TGTGCCATCAGTGAAAGGGGAGGCGAG.

This clone appeared a few times. The read ends 3 residues before the CDR3 terminus; that terminus is restored from the germline J gene. J is TRBJ1-2 and V is TRBV7-3; D gene ambiguous. The CDR3 is 17 residues long. Germline V lookup: CDR1 SGHTA, CDR2 FQGTGA. CDR3 loop: CASSQTLTFASTDTYTF. The covered CDR3 bases are TGTGCCAGCAGCCAAACCTTGACATTTGCTAGCACAGATACC.

Notes on this clone: The CDR3 extends 3 residues past the end of the read, so its final part is completed from the germline J gene. V is TRBV5-1 and J is TRBJ1-1; no definite D call. The CDR3 is 14 amino acids. The V gene lost 0 bases and the J gene lost 5 bases, with 11 bases spanning the gap. CDR1 and CDR2 (germline): SGHRS, YFSETQ. The sequenced part of the CDR3 DNA is TGCGCCAGCAGCTTGGGAGGGTGGCAGACTGAA. Protein sequence: CASSLGGWQTE. The CDR3 as a whole reads CASSLGGWQTEAFF.

In regard to this clone: Read data end 3 residues before the CDR3 end; the end is taken from the germline J gene. This sequence joins TRBV2 and TRBJ2-3, with D perhaps assigned TRBD1 or TRBD2 (6 bases each). The CDR3 runs 15 residues. The V and J ends lost 4 bases and 0 bases respectively, with 11 bases between them. The V gene's germline CDR1 is SNHLY and CDR2 FYNNEI. The part of the CDR3 DNA that was read is TGTGCCAGCAGTGTGCGCGGGACAAGCACAGATACG. Protein: CASSVRGTSTDT. The whole CDR3 reads CASSVRGTSTDTQYF.

This clone occurred many times. The CDR3 end lies 3 residues beyond the end of the read and is filled in from the germline J gene. The chain uses TRBV7-6 and TRBJ2-1; 7 nucleotides line up with TRBD2. CDR1 SGHVS and CDR2 FNYEAQ come from the germline V gene. CDR3 length equals 16 residues. Trimming cost V 5 bases and J 0 bases; bases outside gene matches: 7. The DNA read from the CDR3 is TGTGCCAGCAGCCTCCAAGCGGGGAGCTCCTACAATGAG. It specifies CASSLQAGSSYNE. In full, the CDR3 is CASSLQAGSSYNEQFF.

This clone was counted many times. The CDR3 end is not reached by the read, which stops 3 residues before it; the germline J gene fills it in. The V and J genes are TRBV7-2 and TRBJ2-3, with 11 bases fitting TRBD2. This CDR3 is built from 17 residues. Germline V gene sequence: CDR1 SGHTA, CDR2 FQGNSA. V dropped 0 bases and J dropped 4; count of bases not matched to a gene: 6. The CDR3 spells CASSLAKLAGVSDTQYF. CDR3 bases read: TGTGCCAGCAGCTTAGCTAAACTAGCGGGGGTCTCAGATACG.

In this sample, this clone turned up many times. The CDR3 end is not reached by the read, which stops 3 residues before it; the germline J gene fills it in. This chain uses TRBV12-3 or TRBV12-4 with TRBJ2-5; 11 positions agree with TRBD1. After removal of 5 bases from V and 6 bases from J, the junction contained 5 bases not matched to a gene. The CDR3 has 14 residues. This chain's CDR3 is CASSPGQGAKTQYF. The part of the CDR3 DNA that was read is TGTGCCAGCAGTCCCGGACAGGGGGCGAAGACC.

This clone was seen at least ten times. The read comes to an end 3 residues before the CDR3 does, leaving the germline J gene to fill in the end. The chain is built from TRBV7-9 and TRBJ1-1, with TRBD1 as a possible D gene (5 bases). V was pared by 10 bases and J by 0 bases, with 12 bases between. Germline loops: CDR1 SEHNR, CDR2 FQNEAQ (reference sequence). The CDR3 extends over 13 amino acids. The CDR3 DNA, read in part, is TGTGCCATCCGACAGACATTGAACACTGAA. It translates to CAIRQTLNTE. The whole CDR3 protein is CAIRQTLNTEAFF. Full variable domain (missing parts from reference TRBV7-9 and TRBJ1-1): DTGVSQNPRHKITKRGQNVTFRCDPISEHNRLYWYRQTLGQGPEFLTYFQNEAQLEKSRLLSDRFSAERPKGSFSTLEIQRTEQGDSAMYLCAIRQTLNTEAFFGQGTRLTVV.

There are many counts of this clone. The read finishes 3 residues shy of the CDR3 end, and the germline J gene is used to complete it. The chain uses TRBV2 and TRBJ1-1; TRBD1 is a possible D gene (5 bases). The V gene's germline CDR1 is SNHLY and CDR2 FYNNEI. CDR3 size: 11 residues. The CDR3 loop is CVSRVVAEAFF. CDR3 DNA (partial): TGTGTTTCCAGGGTGGTCGCTGAA.

This clone has ten or more counts. The missing CDR3 end, 3 residues past where the read stops, is filled in from the germline J gene. V is TRBV19 and J is TRBJ2-7; D is perhaps TRBD1 or TRBD2 (6 bases each). The CDR3 spans 15 residues. The V end lost 5 bases, the J end lost 4 bases, and 18 bases lay between the germline ends. Germline V gene sequence: CDR1 LNHDA, CDR2 SQIVND (reference sequence). Here the CDR3 reads CASSAGQGVVYEQYF. The DNA read from the CDR3 is TGTGCCAGTAGTGCGGGACAAGGGGTAGTTTACGAG.

This clone was seen at least ten times. The part of the CDR3 DNA that was read is TGTGCCAGCAGCCCCCTGGCCTTGGAA. Protein sequence: CASSPLALE. The entire CDR3 protein reads CASSPLALEAFF. This chain joins TRBV13 and TRBJ1-1, with D unresolved. The read stops 3 residues short of the end of the CDR3; the missing end is completed from the germline J gene. Germline V CDR1 and CDR2: PRHDT, FYEKMQ (reference sequence). The CDR3 extends over 12 amino acids.

In this sample, this clone turned up many times. The observed sequence ends 3 residues before the CDR3 terminus, with the missing tail filled in from the germline J gene. The rearrangement joins TRBV5-1 to TRBJ2-1, with 9 nucleotides matching TRBD2. Looked up from germline, CDR1 is SGHRS and CDR2 is YFSETQ. With V trimmed by 4 bases and J by 4 bases, 12 bases remained unmatched. The CDR3 consists of 17 residues. The covered CDR3 bases are TGCGCCAGCAGCCCCACTTCCTCTAGCGGGACTTACAATGAG. Protein product: CASSPTSSSGTYNE. The full CDR3 protein reads CASSPTSSSGTYNEQFF.

This clone was observed many times. The read halts 3 residues ahead of the CDR3 end, with the missing end drawn from the germline J gene. This chain links TRBV5-1 with TRBJ2-7; TRBD2 matches at 8 bases. The CDR3 is made up of 18 amino acids. Per the germline V gene, CDR1 is SGHRS and CDR2 is YFSETQ. The trim removed 3 bases at V and 5 bases at J, leaving 19 bases unmatched. The chain's CDR3 is CASSSLGLAGLRGDEQYF. The part of the CDR3 DNA that was read is TGCGCCAGCAGCTCTCTCGGGCTAGCGGGTCTTCGGGGGGACGAG.

This clone was observed at least ten times. The missing CDR3 end, 3 residues past where the read stops, is filled in from the germline J gene. The chain is built from TRBV20-1 and TRBJ2-2, with 7 nucleotides matching TRBD2. This CDR3 comprises 16 residues. J lost 4 bases, V lost 1 base, and 9 bases had no gene match. The germline gives CDR1 DFQATT, CDR2 SNEGSKA (reference sequence). The CDR3 reads CSARGFGGSGTGELFF. The DNA read from the CDR3 is TGCAGTGCTAGAGGGTTTGGCGGGAGTGGCACCGGGGAG.

Many counts were recorded for this clone. Read data end 3 residues before the CDR3 end; the end is taken from the germline J gene. V is TRBV5-1 and J is TRBJ1-1; D may be TRBD1 (5 bases). The CDR3 contains 16 residues. Germline V lookup: CDR1 SGHRS, CDR2 YFSETQ. The ends were cut back, 2 bases at V and 7 bases at J, with 21 bases in the middle. The CDR3 bases that were read are TGCGCCAGCAGCTTTGAGGGTACAGGCTCGGGCTATGAA. It specifies CASSFEGTGSGYE. The CDR3 as a whole reads CASSFEGTGSGYEAFF.

In this sample, this clone turned up many times. The CDR3 spells CATYPGQGTRQNTGELFF. The CDR3 DNA, read in part, is TGTGCGACGTACCCGGGACAGGGTACGAGACAGAACACCGGGGAG. J is TRBJ2-2 and V is TRBV2; TRBD1 matches at 9 bases. The read terminates 3 residues ahead of where the CDR3 ends, so the germline J gene completes it. Germline lookup yields CDR1 SNHLY and CDR2 FYNNEI. This CDR3 is built from 18 residues.

This clone showed up many times. The read ends 3 residues before the CDR3 terminus; that terminus is restored from the germline J gene. This chain connects TRBV12-3 or TRBV12-4 to TRBJ2-5; 7 nucleotides line up with TRBD1. The junction had 9 bases not matched to a gene; V was cut back by 6 bases and J by 2 bases. The CDR3 runs to 15 residues. The CDR3 region is CASSHPRTGQETQYF. CDR3 DNA (partial): TGTGCCAGCAGCCACCCCCGGACAGGTCAAGAGACC.

This clone was detected many times. The read gets to within 3 residues of the CDR3 end, and the germline J gene fills in the rest. This chain links TRBV7-8 with TRBJ2-7; D is perhaps TRBD1 (5 bases). Germline values: CDR1 SGHVS, CDR2 FQNEAQ. This CDR3 spans 13 amino acids. V lost 5 bases and J 1 base, leaving 9 bases between the germline ends. The DNA read from the CDR3 is TGTGCCAGCAGCGGAGACAGTTCCTACGAG. Residues: CASSGDSSYE. The CDR3 reads in full as CASSGDSSYEQYF. The full variable domain, in which reference TRBV7-8 and TRBJ2-7 provide the parts outside the CDR3, is GAGVSQSPRYKVAKRGQDVALRCDPISGHVSLFWYQQALGQGPEFLTYFQNEAQLDKSGLPSDRFFAERPEGSVSTLKIQRTQQEDSAVYLCASSGDSSYEQYFGPGTRLTVT.

This clone was seen more than once but under ten times. From the germline J gene comes the end of the CDR3, since the read stops 3 residues before it. V and J are TRBV18 and TRBJ1-3; tentatively, D is TRBD1 (6 bases). Per the germline V gene, CDR1 is KGHSH and CDR2 is LQKENI. V was trimmed by 2 bases and J by 5 bases, leaving 13 bases between them. The CDR3 extends over 15 amino acids. The CDR3 protein is CASSPNRESRNTIYF. The covered CDR3 bases are TGTGCCAGCTCACCAAACAGGGAGTCAAGAAACACC. The variable domain in full, with the rest retrieved from reference TRBV18 and TRBJ1-3, is NAGVMQNPRHLVRRRGQEARLRCSPMKGHSHVYWYRQLPEEGLKFMVYLQKENIIDESGMPKERFSAEFPKEGPSILRIQQVVRGDSAAYFCASSPNRESRNTIYFGEGSWLTVV.

This clone showed up many times. The CDR3 end falls 3 residues outside the read, so it is completed with the germline J gene. V gene TRBV11-2 combines with J gene TRBJ2-7, with 7 bases fitting TRBD1. Germline CDR1 SGHAT, CDR2 FQNNGV. The V gene end was trimmed by 2 bases and the J gene end by 2 bases; junction bases not matched to a gene: 3. The CDR3 consists of 14 residues. CDR3 protein: CASSLQRGPYEQYF. The CDR3 bases that were read are TGTGCCAGCAGCTTACAGAGGGGGCCCTACGAG.

This clone was counted at least ten times. The missing CDR3 end, 3 residues past where the read stops, is filled in from the germline J gene. The chain is built from TRBV20-1 and TRBJ1-4; D gene uncertain. CDR1 and CDR2 from the germline V gene are DFQATT and SNEGSKA (reference sequence). Trimming left V 6 bases short and J 1 base short, with 12 bases between. This CDR3 spans 14 amino acids. The part of the CDR3 DNA that was read is TGCAGTGCCACAAGAAGTGGAACTAATGAAAAA. This codes for CSATRSGTNEK. The entire CDR3 reads CSATRSGTNEKLFF.

This clone was observed many times. The read terminates 3 residues before the CDR3 end, so the remaining end is supplied by the germline J gene. Distinct nucleotide sequences in the sample also encode this CDR3. This chain links TRBV12-5 with TRBJ1-2; 8 bases are a match to TRBD1. V lost 6 bases, J lost 4 bases, and 1 base stayed unmatched. The CDR3 has 12 residues. Per the germline V gene, CDR1 is LGHNT and CDR2 is FRNRAP. The covered CDR3 bases are TGTGCTAGTGGAACAGGGGGCTATGGC. Translated: CASGTGGYG. The CDR3 in its entirety is CASGTGGYGYTF.

This clone showed up many times. The CDR3 end is not reached by the read, which stops 3 residues before it; the germline J gene fills it in. This chain connects TRBV2 to TRBJ2-5, with TRBD2 matching 7 bases. CDR1 is SNHLY, CDR2 FYNNEI, per germline. The junction had 6 bases not matched to a gene; V was cut back by 8 bases and J by 3 bases. The CDR3 covers 13 residues. This CDR3 reads CASCRTREETQYF. The sequenced CDR3 bases are TGTGCCAGCTGCAGGACTAGAGAAGAGACC.

This clone was recorded at least ten times. The read finishes 3 residues shy of the CDR3 end, and the germline J gene is used to complete it. This chain joins TRBV20-1 and TRBJ1-6; 10 bases agree with TRBD1. This CDR3 comprises 13 residues. Germline CDR1 is DFQATT and CDR2 is SNEGSKA (reference sequence). J lost 7 bases, V lost 3 bases, and 0 bases had no gene match. The chain's CDR3 is CSARGQGNSPLHF. The CDR3 DNA, read in part, is TGCAGTGCTAGGGGACAGGGGAATTCACCC.

This clone has ten or more counts. The observed sequence ends 3 residues before the CDR3 terminus, with the missing tail filled in from the germline J gene. The gene calls are TRBV18 and TRBJ2-3, with TRBD2 matching over 9 bases. CDR1 and CDR2 from the germline V gene are KGHSH and LQKENI. V was clipped by 6 bases and J by 2 bases; unmatched bases: 12. There are 17 residues in the CDR3. CDR3 sequence: CASSERDSGSPTDTQYF. Incomplete CDR3 DNA: TGTGCCAGCTCCGAACGGGATAGCGGGAGTCCCACAGATACG. The whole variable domain, remainder taken from reference TRBV18 and TRBJ2-3, is NAGVMQNPRHLVRRRGQEARLRCSPMKGHSHVYWYRQLPEEGLKFMVYLQKENIIDESGMPKERFSAEFPKEGPSILRIQQVVRGDSAAYFCASSERDSGSPTDTQYFGPGTRLTVL.

This clone was seen repeatedly, ten times or more. The read stops 3 residues short of the end of the CDR3; the missing end is completed from the germline J gene. V usage is TRBV5-4 and J usage is TRBJ2-3; D gene unclear. The CDR3 has 13 residues. Germline values: CDR1 SGHNT, CDR2 YYREEE (reference sequence). V was shortened by 4 bases and J by 2 bases, with 8 bases between the two germline ends. Partial CDR3 DNA: TGTGCCAGCAGCGCGGCCGCCACAGATACG. Translation: CASSAAATDT. Given in full, the CDR3 is CASSAAATDTQYF. Variable domain in full (rest from reference TRBV5-4 and TRBJ2-3): ETGVTQSPTHLIKTRGQQVTLRCSSQSGHNTVSWYQQALGQGPQFIFQYYREEENGRGNFPPRFSGLQFPNYSSELNVNALELDDSALYLCASSAAATDTQYFGPGTRLTVL.